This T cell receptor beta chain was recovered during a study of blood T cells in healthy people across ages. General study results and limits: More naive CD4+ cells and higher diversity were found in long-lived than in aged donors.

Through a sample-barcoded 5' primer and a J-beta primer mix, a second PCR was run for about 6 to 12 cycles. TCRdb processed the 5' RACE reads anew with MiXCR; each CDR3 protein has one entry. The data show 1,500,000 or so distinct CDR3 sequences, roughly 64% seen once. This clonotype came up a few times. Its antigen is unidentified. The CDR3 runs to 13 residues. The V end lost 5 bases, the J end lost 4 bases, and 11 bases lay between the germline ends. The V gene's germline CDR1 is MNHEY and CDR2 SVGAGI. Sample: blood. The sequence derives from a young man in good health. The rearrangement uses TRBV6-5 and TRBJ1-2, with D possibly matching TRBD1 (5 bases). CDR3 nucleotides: TGTGCCAGCAGTGTCAGGGCTGCCTATGGCTACACCTTC. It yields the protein CASSVRAAYGYTF.